The 24 T cell receptor beta chains below come from one sample, sequenced in a study of cytomegalovirus exposure and HLA in healthy donors. The PCR used 60 Vbeta and 13 Jbeta primers. Sequencing was performed with immunoSEQ multiplex PCR; in TCRdb, only in-frame clones are kept and a portion is missing. The sample includes about 150,000 clones, about 80% of them seen just once. Specimen: PBMCs. These receptors were collected from a woman between 40 and 55 years old in good health and CMV-seronegative.

V gene TRBV10-1 combines with J gene TRBJ2-5; 9 bases match TRBD1. Germline V gene data show CDR1 as WNHNN and CDR2 as SYGVQD (reference sequence). The CDR3 is 16 amino acids. The ends lost 1 base at V and 5 bases at J; junction bases unmatched: 8. CDR3 loop: CASSELSGQGPETQYF. The CDR3 DNA reads TGCGCCAGCAGTGAGTTATCGGGACAGGGTCCCGAGACCCAGTACTTC.

The sample holds a few counts of this clone. The chain carries TRBV7-6 and TRBJ1-2; no firm D call. The CDR3 runs 14 residues. Germline CDR1 and CDR2: SGHVS and FNYEAQ. The V gene lost 1 base and the J gene lost 4 bases, with 10 bases spanning the gap. CDR3 DNA: TGTGCCAGCAGCTTAGATGACGGACTCTATGGCTACACCTTC. Its translation is CASSLDDGLYGYTF.

The CDR3 bases are TGTGCCAGCAGCTTACCGGGTCCACTACACAATGAGCAGTTCTTC. This sequence encodes CASSLPGPLHNEQFF. The genes are TRBV7-2 and TRBJ2-1; D is uncertain. Germline V gene sequence: CDR1 SGHTA, CDR2 FQGNSA. The V gene lost 2 bases and the J gene lost 5 bases, with 13 bases spanning the gap. The CDR3 sequence is 15 residues long.

This clone was picked up one time. This sequence joins TRBV15 and TRBJ2-7; D possibly corresponds to TRBD1 (5 bases). V shed 1 base and J shed 4 bases, with 11 bases lying between them. Germline CDR1 LNHNV, CDR2 YYDKDF (reference sequence). This CDR3 region has 14 residues. CDR3 sequence reads: CATSRGQIEYEQYF. In DNA, the CDR3 is TGTGCCACCAGCAGAGGACAGATTGAATACGAGCAGTACTTC.

The genes are TRBV5-1 and TRBJ1-4; D remains ambiguous. Germline CDR1 reads SGHRS; CDR2 reads YFSETQ. CDR3 length: 14 residues. V gave up 1 base and J gave up 5 bases, with 9 bases separating them. CDR3 sequence reads: CASSLTSSNEKLFF. The CDR3 DNA reads TGCGCCAGCAGCTTGACTTCATCGAATGAAAAACTGTTTTTT.

This chain uses TRBV10-2 with TRBJ1-2; TRBD1 matches 7 bases. The V gene end was trimmed by 5 bases and the J gene end by 8 bases; junction bases not matched to a gene: 8. Germline loops: CDR1 WSHSY, CDR2 SAAADI. The CDR3 consists of 13 residues. CDR3 amino acids: CASSTTGEGGYTF. As DNA, the CDR3 is TGCGCCAGCAGTACAACAGGGGAAGGGGGCTACACCTTC.

About this clone: Other nucleotide sequences in the sample specify the same CDR3. The CDR3 loop reads CAWSRGGYTF. The CDR3, as DNA: TGTGCCTGGAGTAGAGGTGGCTACACCTTC. This chain connects TRBV30 to TRBJ1-2; no definite D call. This CDR3 spans 10 amino acids. V lost 2 bases and J 7 bases, leaving 5 bases between the germline ends. The V gene's germline CDR1 is GTSNPN and CDR2 SVGIG (reference sequence).

The rearrangement joins TRBV5-1 to TRBJ1-3; maybe TRBD1 (6 bases). The CDR3 runs to 14 residues. CDR1 and CDR2 from the germline V gene are SGHRS and YFSETQ. Trimming removed 4 bases from V and 4 bases from J, with 12 bases in between. The CDR3 sequence is CASSGGQPGNTIYF. The CDR3 DNA reads as TGCGCCAGCAGCGGTGGACAGCCGGGAAACACCATATATTTT.

J is TRBJ2-4 and V is TRBV6-1; 9 bases match TRBD1. Germline CDR1 reads MNHNS; CDR2 reads SASEGT. CDR3 length equals 16 residues. The V and J ends lost 4 bases and 5 bases, in that order; junction bases with no gene match: 9. The CDR3 DNA sequence: TGTGCCAGCAGTGCCACCGGGACAGGGATCCAAAACATTCAGTACTTC. Protein sequence: CASSATGTGIQNIQYF.

This chain uses TRBV5-6 with TRBJ1-6, with 9 bases that match TRBD1. Germline V lookup: CDR1 SGHDT, CDR2 YYEEEE. With V trimmed by 2 bases and J by 10 bases, 7 bases remained unmatched. This CDR3 is 15 amino acids long. CDR3 amino acids: CASSFLTGGDSPLHF. The CDR3 DNA reads TGTGCCAGCAGCTTCTTGACAGGGGGAGACTCACCCCTCCACTTT.

The V gene is TRBV7-9, the J gene TRBJ2-2; 7 nucleotides align to TRBD1. CDR1 and CDR2 from the germline V gene are SEHNR and FQNEAQ (reference sequence). CDR3 length: 14 residues. V dropped 6 bases and J dropped 2; count of bases not matched to a gene: 3. CDR3 region: CASRRDSNTGELFF. CDR3 bases: TGTGCCAGCAGGAGGGACAGCAACACCGGGGAGCTGTTTTTT.

The chain employs TRBV19 and TRBJ2-6, with a possible D match to TRBD1 (5 bases). The germline V and J ends were trimmed by 1 base and 2 bases, with 9 bases remaining between them. This CDR3 region has 16 residues. Germline lookup yields CDR1 LNHDA and CDR2 SQIVND (reference sequence). Written as DNA, the CDR3 is TGTGCCAGTAGTATAGGCAGGGTGCCTGGGGCCAACGTCCTGACTTTC. Translation gives CASSIGRVPGANVLTF. The full variable domain, completed using reference TRBV19 and TRBJ2-6, is DGGITQSPKYLFRKEGQNVTLSCEQNLNHDAMYWYRQDPGQGLRLIYYSQIVNDFQKGDIAEGYSVSREKKESFPLTVTSAQKNPTAFYLCASSIGRVPGANVLTFGAGSRLTVL.

The rearrangement uses TRBV25-1 and TRBJ1-2; 8 bases fit TRBD1. Trimming at V came to 4 bases and at J to 6 bases, leaving 4 bases not matched to a gene. The CDR3 sequence is 13 residues long. The germline CDR1 and CDR2 sequences are MGHDK and SYGVNS. The CDR3 protein is CASSGTGPDGYTF. CDR3 coding DNA: TGTGCCAGCAGTGGGACAGGGCCTGATGGCTACACCTTC.

V and J are TRBV7-9 and TRBJ2-1; TRBD2 agrees at 13 bases. CDR1 is SEHNR and CDR2 is FQNEAQ in the germline V gene (reference sequence). The CDR3 sequence is 16 residues long. Germline trimming cut 5 bases from V and 12 bases from J; bases unmatched to any gene: 13. The CDR3 loop is CASSLGLAGDPGGQFF. The CDR3 DNA follows: TGTGCCAGCAGCCTCGGACTAGCGGGGGACCCGGGTGGGCAGTTCTTC.

This clone showed up just once. Other DNA sequences of this sample code for an identical CDR3. The V gene is TRBV5-1, the J gene TRBJ2-7, with TRBD1 matching over 8 bases. V gave up 0 bases and J gave up 2 bases; unmatched junction bases: 1. The germline CDR1 and CDR2 sequences are SGHRS and YFSETQ. The CDR3 contains 14 residues. The CDR3 loop is CASSLGQGPYEQYF. In nucleotides, the CDR3 is TGCGCCAGCAGCTTGGGACAGGGGCCCTACGAGCAGTACTTC.

The chain uses TRBV5-1 and TRBJ2-1, with 12 bases lining up with TRBD2. With 4 bases clipped from V and 10 bases from J, the junction kept 21 bases outside the gene matches. The CDR3 runs 19 residues. Germline V gives CDR1 SGHRS, CDR2 YFSETQ. The CDR3 is CASSNGPIRAGLAGLEQFF. The CDR3 DNA is TGCGCCAGCAGCAACGGACCAATCAGGGCCGGACTAGCGGGACTAGAGCAGTTCTTC.

CDR3: CSVGDSLLYGYTF. CDR3 coding DNA: TGCAGCGTTGGGGACAGTTTACTCTATGGCTACACCTTC. The rearrangement joins TRBV29-1 to TRBJ1-2, with 7 bases fitting TRBD1. The CDR3 contains 13 residues. Germline CDR1 SQVTM, CDR2 ANQGSEA. V was pared by 4 bases and J by 4 bases, with 6 bases of the junction left unmatched.

V and J are TRBV5-6 and TRBJ1-4; possibly TRBD1 for D (5 bases). There are 14 residues in the CDR3. Trimming shortened V by 0 bases and J by 7 bases, and 10 bases separated the two germline ends. Germline CDR1 and CDR2: SGHDT and YYEEEE. The chain's CDR3 is CASSLEGLGEKLFF. The CDR3 DNA is TGTGCCAGCAGCTTGGAGGGACTAGGTGAAAAACTGTTTTTT. Filled out from reference TRBV5-6 and TRBJ1-4, the complete variable domain reads DAGVTQSPTHLIKTRGQQVTLRCSPKSGHDTVSWYQQALGQGPQFIFQYYEEEERQRGNFPDRFSGHQFPNYSSELNVNALLLGDSALYLCASSLEGLGEKLFFGSGTQLSVL.

This rearrangement joins TRBV28 to TRBJ1-4; 9 nucleotides align to TRBD1. The V segment lost 6 bases and the J segment 6 bases; nucleotides outside the gene matches: 8. Germline lookup yields CDR1 MDHEN and CDR2 SYDVKM. The CDR3 consists of 15 residues. CDR3 coding DNA: TGTGCCAGCAGATACGCCGACAGGGGGGATGAAAAACTGTTTTTT. It specifies CASRYADRGDEKLFF.

V is TRBV30 and J is TRBJ1-1; 7 bases are a match to TRBD1. CDR3 length: 13 amino acids. Germline trimming cut 3 bases from V and 6 bases from J; bases unmatched to any gene: 7. The germline gives CDR1 GTSNPN, CDR2 SVGIG (reference sequence). The CDR3 protein is CAWSTQGDAEAFF. CDR3 nucleotide sequence: TGTGCCTGGAGCACCCAGGGGGACGCTGAAGCTTTCTTT.

This clone was detected only once. The chain is built from TRBV6-1 and TRBJ2-1; 8 nucleotides match TRBD1. The CDR3 spans 13 residues. CDR1 and CDR2 from the germline V gene are MNHNS and SASEGT. Trimming removed 7 bases from V and 10 bases from J; junction bases left unmatched: 9. CDR3 DNA: TGTGCCAGCACGGACAGGGCCTTCTCCGAGCAGTTCTTC. As protein: CASTDRAFSEQFF.

The chain carries TRBV5-1 and TRBJ1-1; TRBD1 matches 10 bases. The ends lost 3 bases at V and 2 bases at J; junction bases unmatched: 7. CDR1 and CDR2 from the germline V gene are SGHRS and YFSETQ. CDR3 length equals 16 residues. The CDR3 coding sequence is TGCGCCAGCAGCTGGACAGGGGGATCCATAAACACTGAAGCTTTCTTT. It encodes CASSWTGGSINTEAFF.

The CDR3 nucleotides read TGCGCCAGCAGCTTGGCCAAAGAGACCCAGTACTTC. Translated: CASSLAKETQYF. The genes are TRBV5-1 and TRBJ2-5; no reliable D call. The CDR3 consists of 12 residues. The germline V gene has CDR1 SGHRS and CDR2 YFSETQ. Trimming removed 0 bases at V and 3 bases at J, with 3 bases between.

CDR3 protein: CASSTGLAGSSYNEQFF. For the CDR3, the DNA is TGCGCCAGCAGCACGGGACTAGCGGGCAGCTCCTACAATGAGCAGTTCTTC. The genes are TRBV5-1 and TRBJ2-1, with 12 bases that match TRBD2. The CDR3 totals 17 residues. CDR1 is SGHRS, CDR2 YFSETQ, per germline. V trimming: 4 bases; J trimming: 0 bases; junction bases outside the gene matches: 5.